Below, 29 T cell receptor beta chains from the same sample are listed, as sequenced in a study of beta chain features in type 1 diabetes (dated by TCRdb to 2017 to 2018). The method behind the library was the immunoSEQ multiplex PCR assay. The entire amount of isolated RNA was reverse transcribed using the High Capacity cDNA Reverse Transcription Kit, so the sequenced TCRB transcripts were expressed ones. TCRdb holds this immuneACCESS table with in-frame rearrangements only. Some clones are missing; in checked studies, unresolved V genes explain under half, and the rest has no known cause. The sample table lists approximately 400,000 clones, about 14% of them with a count of one. Approximately 0.019% of the sample is taken by the ten largest. The sequencing input was naive CD4+ T cells from blood. In light of the paper, this sample's cell subset or site label describes: true naive CD4+ T cells. The origin of the receptors is a woman younger than 30 in good health.

This rearrangement joins TRBV29-1 to TRBJ2-2; D perhaps matches TRBD2 (6 bases). The CDR3 spans 13 residues. The V end was cut by 4 bases, the J end by 4 bases, with 10 bases between. Per germline, CDR1 SQVTM and CDR2 ANQGSEA. The CDR3 sequence is CSVAGVLTGELFF. CDR3 DNA: TGCAGCGTTGCGGGAGTGCTCACCGGGGAGCTGTTTTTT.

V gene TRBV5-4 combines with J gene TRBJ2-5; possible D gene TRBD2, 5 bases. Trimming took off 0 bases at V and 6 bases at J, with 12 bases between the two ends. Germline loops: CDR1 SGHNT, CDR2 YYREEE (reference sequence). There are 14 residues in the CDR3. The CDR3 sequence: CASSLGTGGQTQYF. For the CDR3, the DNA is TGTGCCAGCAGCTTGGGGACCGGCGGGCAGACCCAGTACTTC.

This clone came up a few times. J is TRBJ2-2 and V is TRBV5-5; possible D gene TRBD1, 5 bases. V lost 2 bases to trimming and J lost 5 bases, with 10 bases between them. This CDR3 is 14 amino acids long. Germline CDR1 SGHKS, CDR2 YYEKEE (reference sequence). CDR3 nucleotide sequence: TGTGCCAGCAGCTTATCGCAGGGAACCGGGGAGCTGTTTTTT. Encoded protein: CASSLSQGTGELFF.

Comment on this clone: The same CDR3 can be traced to other DNA sequences in this sample. This chain uses TRBV28 with TRBJ1-2; 7 nucleotides agree with TRBD1. CDR3 length: 12 residues. The V and J ends lost 5 bases and 8 bases, in that order; junction bases with no gene match: 5. CDR1 and CDR2 (germline): MDHEN, SYDVKM. The CDR3 DNA follows: TGTGCCAGCAGTCTTCAGGGGGTAGGCTACACCTTC. This codes for CASSLQGVGYTF.

There are a few counts of this clone. The V and J genes are TRBV15 and TRBJ2-2, with D perhaps TRBD2 (5 bases). Germline CDR1 is LNHNV and CDR2 is YYDKDF (reference sequence). Trimming pared 1 base from V and 7 bases from J, leaving 7 bases between. This CDR3 spans 13 amino acids. CDR3 sequence (DNA): TGTGCCACCAGCAGAGGGGAGAACGGGGAGCTGTTTTTT. It codes for CATSRGENGELFF. The full variable domain, completed using reference TRBV15 and TRBJ2-2, is DAMVIQNPRYQVTQFGKPVTLSCSQTLNHNVMYWYQQKSSQAPKLLFHYYDKDFNNEADTPDNFQSRRPNTSFCFLDIRSPGLGDTAMYLCATSRGENGELFFGEGSRLTVL.

This clone has just a few counts. This rearrangement joins TRBV19 to TRBJ2-1, with TRBD2 matching 9 bases. CDR3 length: 17 residues. CDR1 and CDR2 (germline): LNHDA, SQIVND (reference sequence). The junction had 9 bases not matched to a gene; V was cut back by 4 bases and J by 2 bases. The CDR3 DNA is TGTGCCAGTAGTACCTTGACTAGCGGCCTACCCTACAATGAGCAGTTCTTC. Translation gives CASSTLTSGLPYNEQFF.

The chain uses TRBV5-4 and TRBJ2-5; TRBD2 matches 14 bases. The CDR3 runs to 17 residues. Trimming took 3 bases from V and 0 from J; bases not matched to a gene: 4. Germline-derived CDR1 and CDR2 are SGHNT and YYREEE (reference sequence). The CDR3 here is CASSWGLAGAYQETQYF. CDR3 sequence (DNA): TGTGCCAGCAGCTGGGGACTAGCGGGAGCGTACCAAGAGACCCAGTACTTC.

This clone was counted a few times. This chain links TRBV13 with TRBJ2-7; 7 bases map to TRBD1. The V and J ends lost 4 bases and 2 bases, in that order; junction bases with no gene match: 14. Per the germline V gene, CDR1 is PRHDT and CDR2 is FYEKMQ (reference sequence). The CDR3 covers 17 residues. This CDR3 is CASSYFPPGQMTYEQYF. In DNA form, the CDR3 reads TGTGCCAGCAGCTACTTTCCTCCGGGACAGATGACCTACGAGCAGTACTTC.

This chain joins TRBV29-1 and TRBJ2-3; perhaps TRBD2 as D (6 bases). The CDR3 covers 14 residues. The ends were cut back, 6 bases at V and 1 base at J, with 14 bases in the middle. CDR1 is SQVTM and CDR2 is ANQGSEA in the germline V gene. The CDR3: CSVRGSHGTDTQYF. The DNA of the CDR3 is TGCAGCGTGCGGGGATCCCATGGCACAGATACGCAGTATTTT.

V gene TRBV7-9 combines with J gene TRBJ1-2; D gene unclear. V was shortened by 1 base and J by 8 bases, with 8 bases between the two germline ends. This CDR3 is built from 12 residues. Per germline, CDR1 SEHNR and CDR2 FQNEAQ (reference sequence). In DNA, the CDR3 is TGTGCCAGCAGCTTAGAGGCCAGGGGCTACACCTTC. Protein product: CASSLEARGYTF.

This clone has a handful of counts. V is TRBV29-1 and J is TRBJ2-1; D may be TRBD2 (5 bases). V lost 6 bases and J 3 bases, leaving 15 bases between the germline ends. The CDR3 contains 14 residues. Germline values: CDR1 SQVTM, CDR2 ANQGSEA. DNA for the CDR3: TGCAGCGTGAAAAGCGGAACTTTCTACAATGAGCAGTTCTTC. Its protein is CSVKSGTFYNEQFF.

The chain has TRBV2 and TRBJ1-2; possible D gene TRBD1, 5 bases. CDR3 length: 14 amino acids. From germline, CDR1 is SNHLY and CDR2 FYNNEI. Between the trimmed V and J ends, which lost 4 bases and 4 bases, there was a span of 13 bases. The CDR3 protein is CASSVGGLGYGYTF. The CDR3 coding sequence is TGTGCCAGCAGTGTCGGGGGATTGGGCTATGGCTACACCTTC.

The chain recombines TRBV30 with TRBJ2-7; 8 bases map to TRBD2. This CDR3 has 15 residues. The ends lost 3 bases at V and 0 bases at J; junction bases unmatched: 7. Germline V CDR1 and CDR2: GTSNPN, SVGIG (reference sequence). This chain's CDR3 is CAWRATSGGSYEQYF. The CDR3 DNA follows: TGTGCCTGGAGGGCCACTAGCGGAGGCTCCTACGAGCAGTACTTC.

The J gene is TRBJ2-6, the V gene TRBV11-2; 8 bases line up with TRBD2. This CDR3 is built from 17 residues. CDR1 is SGHAT, CDR2 FQNNGV, per germline. V lost 4 bases, J lost 0 bases, and 5 bases stayed unmatched. This CDR3 reads CASSSLAGFSGANVLTF. CDR3 DNA sequence: TGTGCCAGCAGCTCATTAGCGGGATTCTCTGGGGCCAACGTCCTGACTTTC.

This clone was seen only a few times. This sequence joins TRBV30 and TRBJ2-2; 8 bases map to TRBD2. The CDR3 has 13 residues. Germline V gene data show CDR1 as GTSNPN and CDR2 as SVGIG (reference sequence). V lost 8 bases to trimming and J lost 4 bases; unmatched junction nucleotides: 6. The CDR3 is CATLREVTGELFF. The CDR3 bases are TGTGCCACCTTGCGGGAGGTCACCGGGGAGCTGTTTTTT.

Only a few counts were recorded for this clone. This sequence joins TRBV2 and TRBJ2-3; a weak D match, TRBD2 (5 bases). V lost 6 bases to trimming and J lost 8 bases, with 15 bases between them. In germline, CDR1 is SNHLY, CDR2 FYNNEI. CDR3 length: 13 residues. The CDR3 DNA is TGTGCCAGCAGGGGTATGGCCGGGATTACGCAGTATTTT. It is translated as CASRGMAGITQYF.

This clone appeared a few times. The rearrangement links TRBV7-9 to TRBJ1-1; D might be TRBD1 (6 bases). Per germline, CDR1 SEHNR and CDR2 FQNEAQ (reference sequence). This CDR3 has 12 residues. V was trimmed by 5 bases and J by 12 bases, leaving 16 bases between them. The CDR3 DNA reads as TGTGCCAGCAGCATAACGGACAGAGAAACTTTCTTT. It encodes CASSITDRETFF.

The chain carries TRBV4-1 and TRBJ2-7; 12 nucleotides match TRBD2. Germline CDR1 is MGHRA and CDR2 is YSYEKL. Trimming at V came to 2 bases and at J to 7 bases, leaving 6 bases not matched to a gene. The CDR3 runs to 15 residues. CDR3: CASSQPTSGRREQYF. The CDR3 DNA sequence: TGCGCCAGCAGCCAACCGACTAGCGGGAGACGGGAGCAGTACTTC.

The table lists this clone with a few counts. The chain combines TRBV29-1 with TRBJ2-1; weak D call: TRBD1 (6 bases). Trimming pared 1 base from V and 0 bases from J, leaving 16 bases between. The germline V gene has CDR1 SQVTM and CDR2 ANQGSEA. This CDR3 is 17 amino acids long. The CDR3 protein is CSVEVPLGQFSYNEQFF. The CDR3 nucleotides read TGCAGCGTTGAAGTCCCCCTAGGACAGTTCTCCTACAATGAGCAGTTCTTC.

The chain has TRBV19 and TRBJ2-6; 9 bases line up with TRBD2. Germline-derived CDR1 and CDR2 are LNHDA and SQIVND (reference sequence). V lost 7 bases and J lost 3; bases outside the gene matches: 4. This CDR3 is 15 amino acids long. The CDR3 DNA sequence: TGTGCCAGTATGCGGGGGGGCTTTGGGGCCAACGTCCTGACTTTC. Its translation: CASMRGGFGANVLTF.

The V call is TRBV6-5, the J call TRBJ1-1; 7 bases are shared with TRBD1. Germline V CDR1 and CDR2: MNHEY, SVGAGI. V gave up 6 bases and J gave up 1 base; unmatched junction bases: 5. The CDR3 has 14 residues. CDR3 loop: CASSQGQTNTEAFF. CDR3 in DNA: TGTGCCAGCAGCCAGGGACAGACGAACACTGAAGCTTTCTTT.

The chain joins TRBV6-5 to TRBJ1-2, with D tentatively TRBD1 (6 bases). V was shortened by 5 bases and J by 0 bases, with 13 bases between the two germline ends. CDR1 is MNHEY, CDR2 SVGAGI, per germline. The CDR3 sequence is 15 residues long. As DNA, the CDR3 is TGTGCCAGCAGTGCCCCCCGGACAGCTAACTATGGCTACACCTTC. It encodes CASSAPRTANYGYTF.

This clone was seen more than once but under ten times. This chain joins TRBV5-1 and TRBJ2-7; perhaps TRBD1 as D (6 bases). The length of the CDR3 is 12 residues. Trimming cost V 7 bases and J 3 bases, with 11 bases left between them. CDR1 SGHRS and CDR2 YFSETQ come from the germline V gene. The CDR3: CASGQSLYEQYF. CDR3 DNA: TGCGCCAGCGGACAGTCCCTCTACGAGCAGTACTTC.

The chain links TRBV28 to TRBJ2-7, with 8 bases matching TRBD2. This CDR3 spans 15 amino acids. The junction had 12 bases not matched to a gene; V was cut back by 5 bases and J by 6 bases. From germline, CDR1 is MDHEN and CDR2 SYDVKM. The CDR3 here is CASSPPERENSEQYF. CDR3 DNA sequence: TGTGCCAGCAGTCCGCCGGAGCGGGAGAACAGCGAGCAGTACTTC.

This clone has just a few counts. The V and J genes are TRBV7-9 and TRBJ2-1; 8 positions agree with TRBD2. The CDR3 loop spans 16 amino acids. Germline lookup yields CDR1 SEHNR and CDR2 FQNEAQ (reference sequence). The ends lost 5 bases at V and 10 bases at J; junction bases unmatched: 16. The CDR3 DNA follows: TGTGCCAGCAGCCCGCCGTCTAGCGGGCATTTGGGGGAGCAGTTCTTC. This gives the protein CASSPPSSGHLGEQFF.

This clone has more than one count but fewer than ten. The chain uses TRBV30 and TRBJ2-2, with D perhaps matching TRBD1 (6 bases). The CDR3 extends over 12 amino acids. Per germline, CDR1 GTSNPN and CDR2 SVGIG (reference sequence). V lost 0 bases and J 7 bases, leaving 6 bases between the germline ends. The DNA of the CDR3 is TGTGCCTGGAGTGTACAGGGCGGGGAGCTGTTTTTT. It specifies CAWSVQGGELFF.

The rearrangement joins TRBV7-9 to TRBJ2-7; the D gene is possibly TRBD1 (6 bases). V was cut by 5 bases and J by 5 bases, with 16 bases left in between. Germline V gene lookup returns CDR1 SEHNR and CDR2 FQNEAQ (reference sequence). The CDR3 sequence is 14 residues long. DNA of the CDR3: TGTGCCAGCAGCGTATTACAGGGTGGCCACGAGCAGTACTTC. This translates into CASSVLQGGHEQYF.

The CDR3 reads CAWSIYFIGRNTGELFF. CDR3 nucleotides: TGTGCCTGGAGTATCTATTTCATTGGGAGGAACACCGGGGAGCTGTTTTTT. J is TRBJ2-2 and V is TRBV30; perhaps TRBD2 as D (5 bases). The CDR3 spans 17 residues. Between the trimmed V and J ends, which lost 2 bases and 1 base, there was a span of 17 bases. CDR1 is GTSNPN and CDR2 is SVGIG in the germline V gene (reference sequence).

The chain has TRBV30 and TRBJ2-1, with 7 nucleotides matching TRBD2. Trimming removed 2 bases from V and 8 bases from J; junction bases left unmatched: 9. This CDR3 has 14 amino acids. Germline V lookup: CDR1 GTSNPN, CDR2 SVGIG (reference sequence). CDR3 in amino acids: CAWSMGGSSYEQFF. The CDR3 region has the DNA TGTGCCTGGAGTATGGGCGGGAGTAGTTATGAGCAGTTCTTC.